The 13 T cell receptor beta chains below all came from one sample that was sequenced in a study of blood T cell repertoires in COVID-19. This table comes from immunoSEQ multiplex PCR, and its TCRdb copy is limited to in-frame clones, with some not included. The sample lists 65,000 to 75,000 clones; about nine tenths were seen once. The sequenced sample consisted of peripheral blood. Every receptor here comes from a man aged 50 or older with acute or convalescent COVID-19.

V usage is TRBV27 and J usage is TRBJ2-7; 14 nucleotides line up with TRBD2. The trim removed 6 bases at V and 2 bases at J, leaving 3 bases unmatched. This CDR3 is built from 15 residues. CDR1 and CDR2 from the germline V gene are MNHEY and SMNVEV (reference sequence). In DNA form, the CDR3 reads TGTGCCAGCAGGACGACTAGCGGGAGGGCCTACGAGCAGTACTTC. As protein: CASRTTSGRAYEQYF.

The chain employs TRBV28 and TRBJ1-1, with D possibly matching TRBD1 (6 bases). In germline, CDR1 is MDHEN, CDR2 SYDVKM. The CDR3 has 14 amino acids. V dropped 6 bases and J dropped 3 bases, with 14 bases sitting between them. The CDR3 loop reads CASRLGGEDTEAFF. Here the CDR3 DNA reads TGTGCCAGCAGGCTAGGGGGGGAGGACACTGAAGCTTTCTTT. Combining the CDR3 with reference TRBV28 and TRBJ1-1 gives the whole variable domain DVKVTQSSRYLVKRTGEKVFLECVQDMDHENMFWYRQDPGLGLRLIYFSYDVKMKEKGDIPEGYSVSREKKERFSLILESASTNQTSMYLCASRLGGEDTEAFFGQGTRLTVV.

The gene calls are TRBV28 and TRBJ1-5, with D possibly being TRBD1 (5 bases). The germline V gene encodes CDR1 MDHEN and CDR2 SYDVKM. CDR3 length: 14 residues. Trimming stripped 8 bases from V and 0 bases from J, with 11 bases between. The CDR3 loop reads CASGRQISNQPQHF. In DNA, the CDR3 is TGTGCCAGCGGCAGACAGATTAGCAATCAGCCCCAGCATTTT. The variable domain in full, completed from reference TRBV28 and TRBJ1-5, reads DVKVTQSSRYLVKRTGEKVFLECVQDMDHENMFWYRQDPGLGLRLIYFSYDVKMKEKGDIPEGYSVSREKKERFSLILESASTNQTSMYLCASGRQISNQPQHFGDGTRLSIL.

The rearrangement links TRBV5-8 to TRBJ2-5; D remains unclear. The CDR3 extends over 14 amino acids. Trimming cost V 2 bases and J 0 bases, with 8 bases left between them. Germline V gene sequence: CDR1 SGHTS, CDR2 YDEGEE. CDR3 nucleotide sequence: TGTGCCAGCAGCTTTGACACCAACCAAGAGACCCAGTACTTC. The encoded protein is CASSFDTNQETQYF. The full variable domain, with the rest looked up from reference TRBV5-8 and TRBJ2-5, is EAGVTQSPTHLIKTRGQQATLRCSPISGHTSVYWYQQALGLGLQFLLWYDEGEERNRGNFPPRFSGRQFPNYSSELNVNALELEDSALYLCASSFDTNQETQYFGPGTRLLVL.

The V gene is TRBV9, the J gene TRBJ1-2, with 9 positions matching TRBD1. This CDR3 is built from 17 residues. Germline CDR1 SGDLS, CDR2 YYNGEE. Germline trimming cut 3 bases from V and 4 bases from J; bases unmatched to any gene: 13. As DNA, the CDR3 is TGTGCCAGCAGCGCTCGCCCGGGACAGGGTTTTCTCTATGGCTACACCTTC. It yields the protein CASSARPGQGFLYGYTF.

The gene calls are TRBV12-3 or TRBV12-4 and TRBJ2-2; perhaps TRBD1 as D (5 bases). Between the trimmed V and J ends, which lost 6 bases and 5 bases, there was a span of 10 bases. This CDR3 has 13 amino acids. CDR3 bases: TGTGCCAGCAGCCCCCCAGGGACCGGGGAGCTGTTTTTT. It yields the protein CASSPPGTGELFF.

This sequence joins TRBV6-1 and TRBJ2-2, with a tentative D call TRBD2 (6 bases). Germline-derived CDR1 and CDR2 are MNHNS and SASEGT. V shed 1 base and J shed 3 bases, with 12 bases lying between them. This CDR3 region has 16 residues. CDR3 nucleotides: TGTGCCAGCAGTGAAGTGGCGGGGCGCTACACCGGGGAGCTGTTTTTT. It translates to CASSEVAGRYTGELFF.

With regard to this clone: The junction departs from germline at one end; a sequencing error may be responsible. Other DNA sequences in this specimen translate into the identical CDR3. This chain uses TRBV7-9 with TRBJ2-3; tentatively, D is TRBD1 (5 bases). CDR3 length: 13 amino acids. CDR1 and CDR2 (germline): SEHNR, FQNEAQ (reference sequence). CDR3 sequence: CASSLGGTDTQYF. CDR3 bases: TGTGCCAGCAGCTTAGGGGGCACGGATACGCAGTATTTT.

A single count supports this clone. CDR3 residues: CASSLGRGREQYV. The CDR3 DNA follows: TGTGCCAGCAGCTTAGGGAGGGGACGCGAGCAGTACGTC. This chain connects TRBV7-2 to TRBJ2-7, with a weak D call TRBD2 (6 bases). The CDR3 covers 13 residues. V lost 1 base, J lost 6 bases, and 10 bases lay in between. The germline CDR1 and CDR2 sequences are SGHTA and FQGNSA.

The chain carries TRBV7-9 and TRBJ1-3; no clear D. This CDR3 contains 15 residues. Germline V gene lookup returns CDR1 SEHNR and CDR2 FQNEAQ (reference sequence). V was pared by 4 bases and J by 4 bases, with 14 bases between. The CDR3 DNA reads TGTGCCAGCAGCTGGAGTCGCCGGGGAGGAAACACCATATATTTT. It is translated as CASSWSRRGGNTIYF.

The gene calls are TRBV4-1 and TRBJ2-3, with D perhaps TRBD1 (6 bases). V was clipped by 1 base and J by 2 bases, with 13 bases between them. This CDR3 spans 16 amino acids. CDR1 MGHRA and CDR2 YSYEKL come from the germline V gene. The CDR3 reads CASSQVSGVLTDTQYF. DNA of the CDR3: TGCGCCAGCAGCCAAGTTTCAGGGGTCCTCACAGATACGCAGTATTTT.

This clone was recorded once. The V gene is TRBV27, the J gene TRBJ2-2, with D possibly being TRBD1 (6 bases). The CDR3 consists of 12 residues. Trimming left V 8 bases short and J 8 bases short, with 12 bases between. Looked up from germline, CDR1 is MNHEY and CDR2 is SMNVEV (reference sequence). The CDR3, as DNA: TGTGCCAGCGCACAGGGAGCGGGGGAGCTGTTTTTT. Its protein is CASAQGAGELFF.

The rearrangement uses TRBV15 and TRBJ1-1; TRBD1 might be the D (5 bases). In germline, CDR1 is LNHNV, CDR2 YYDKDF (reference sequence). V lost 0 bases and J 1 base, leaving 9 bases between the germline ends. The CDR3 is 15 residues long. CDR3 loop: CATSRDRTGNTEAFF. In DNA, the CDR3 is TGTGCCACCAGCAGAGATCGTACAGGGAACACTGAAGCTTTCTTT.